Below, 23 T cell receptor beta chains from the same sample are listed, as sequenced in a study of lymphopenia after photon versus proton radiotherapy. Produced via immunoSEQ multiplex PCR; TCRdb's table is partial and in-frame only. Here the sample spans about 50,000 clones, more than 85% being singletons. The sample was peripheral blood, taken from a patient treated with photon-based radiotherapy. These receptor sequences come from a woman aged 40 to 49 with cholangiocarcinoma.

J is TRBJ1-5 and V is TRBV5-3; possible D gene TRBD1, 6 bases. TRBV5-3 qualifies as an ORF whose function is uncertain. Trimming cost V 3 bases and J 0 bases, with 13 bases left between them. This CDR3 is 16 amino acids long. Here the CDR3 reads CARSYIQGTSNQPQHF. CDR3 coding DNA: TGTGCCAGAAGCTATATACAGGGAACTAGCAATCAGCCCCAGCATTTT.

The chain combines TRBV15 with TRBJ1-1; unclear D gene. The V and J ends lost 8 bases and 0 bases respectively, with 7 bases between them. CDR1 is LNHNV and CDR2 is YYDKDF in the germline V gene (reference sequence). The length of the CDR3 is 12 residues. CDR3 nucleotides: TGTGCCACCGGAAATTTGAACACTGAAGCTTTCTTT. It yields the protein CATGNLNTEAFF.

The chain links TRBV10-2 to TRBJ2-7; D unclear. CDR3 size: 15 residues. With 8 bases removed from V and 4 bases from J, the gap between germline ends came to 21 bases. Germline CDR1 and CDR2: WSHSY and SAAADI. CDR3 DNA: TGCGCCAGCCTTCGGGTCACCGAGGAAGTGTACGAGCAGTACTTC. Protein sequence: CASLRVTEEVYEQYF.

The CDR3 here is CASSFLGEGGFDEQFF. In DNA form, the CDR3 reads TGTGCCAGCAGTTTCCTGGGTGAGGGAGGCTTCGATGAGCAGTTCTTC. The V call is TRBV28, the J call TRBJ2-1; possible D gene TRBD2, 6 bases. CDR1 MDHEN and CDR2 SYDVKM come from the germline V gene. V was pared by 3 bases and J by 8 bases, with 20 bases between. The CDR3 totals 16 residues.

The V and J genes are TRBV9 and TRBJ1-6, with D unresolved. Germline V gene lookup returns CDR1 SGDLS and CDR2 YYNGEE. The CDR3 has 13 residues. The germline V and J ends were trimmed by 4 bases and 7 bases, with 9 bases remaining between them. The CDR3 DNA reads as TGTGCCAGCAGCCCGGACTGGAATTCACCCCTCCACTTT. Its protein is CASSPDWNSPLHF.

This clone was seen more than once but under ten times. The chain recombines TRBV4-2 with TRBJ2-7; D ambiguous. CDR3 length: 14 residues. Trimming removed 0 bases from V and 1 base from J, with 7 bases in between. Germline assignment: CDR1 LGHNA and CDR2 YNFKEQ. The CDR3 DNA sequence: TGTGCCAGCAGCCAAGATCAAACATCCTACGAGCAGTACTTC. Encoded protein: CASSQDQTSYEQYF.

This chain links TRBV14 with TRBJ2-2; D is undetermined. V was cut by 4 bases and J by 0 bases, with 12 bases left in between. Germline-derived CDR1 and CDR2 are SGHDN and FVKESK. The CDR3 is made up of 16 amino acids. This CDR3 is CASSPWAAANTGELFF. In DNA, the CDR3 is TGTGCCAGCAGCCCCTGGGCGGCAGCGAACACCGGGGAGCTGTTTTTT.

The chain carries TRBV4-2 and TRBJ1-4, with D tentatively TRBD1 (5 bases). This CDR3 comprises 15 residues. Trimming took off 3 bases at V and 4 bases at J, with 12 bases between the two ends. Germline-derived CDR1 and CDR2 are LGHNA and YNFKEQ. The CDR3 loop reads CASSHGSDSNEKLFF. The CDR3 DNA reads TGTGCCAGCAGCCATGGGTCTGACAGTAATGAAAAACTGTTTTTT.

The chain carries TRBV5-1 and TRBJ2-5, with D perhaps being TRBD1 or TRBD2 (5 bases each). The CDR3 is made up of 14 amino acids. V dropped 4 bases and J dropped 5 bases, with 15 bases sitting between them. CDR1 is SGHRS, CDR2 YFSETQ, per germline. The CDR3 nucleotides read TGCGCCAGCAGCGAGCTGGGGGTTGGGGAGACCCAGTACTTC. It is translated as CASSELGVGETQYF.

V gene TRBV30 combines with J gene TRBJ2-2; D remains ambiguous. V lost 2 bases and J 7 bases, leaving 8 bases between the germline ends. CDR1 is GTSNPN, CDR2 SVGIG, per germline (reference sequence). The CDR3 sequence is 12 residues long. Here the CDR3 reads CAWSHGVGELFF. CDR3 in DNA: TGTGCCTGGAGTCATGGGGTCGGGGAGCTGTTTTTT.

CDR3 in amino acids: CASSVPGQVLYGYTF. The DNA of the CDR3 is TGTGCCAGTAGTGTCCCGGGACAGGTGCTCTATGGCTACACCTTC. This chain links TRBV19 with TRBJ1-2; 8 bases are shared with TRBD1. The CDR3 covers 15 residues. The trim removed 5 bases at V and 4 bases at J, leaving 9 bases unmatched. CDR1 LNHDA and CDR2 SQIVND come from the germline V gene (reference sequence). The full variable domain, in which reference TRBV19 and TRBJ1-2 provide the parts outside the CDR3, is DGGITQSPKYLFRKEGQNVTLSCEQNLNHDAMYWYRQDPGQGLRLIYYSQIVNDFQKGDIAEGYSVSREKKESFPLTVTSAQKNPTAFYLCASSVPGQVLYGYTFGSGTRLTVV.

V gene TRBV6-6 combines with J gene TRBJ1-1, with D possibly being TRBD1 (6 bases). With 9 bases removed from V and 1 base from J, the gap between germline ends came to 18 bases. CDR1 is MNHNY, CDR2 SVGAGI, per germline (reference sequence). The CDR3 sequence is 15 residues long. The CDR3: CASRQALGTNTEAFF. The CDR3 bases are TGTGCCAGTCGACAGGCCCTAGGGACGAACACTGAAGCTTTCTTT.

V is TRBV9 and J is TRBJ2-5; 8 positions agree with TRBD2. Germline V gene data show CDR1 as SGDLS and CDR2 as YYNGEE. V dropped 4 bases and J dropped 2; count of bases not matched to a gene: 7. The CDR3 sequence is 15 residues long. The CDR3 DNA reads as TGTGCCAGCAGCATTACGGGGGGGCCTCAAGAGACCCAGTACTTC. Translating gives CASSITGGPQETQYF. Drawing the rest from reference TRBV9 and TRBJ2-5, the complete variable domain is DSGVTQTPKHLITATGQRVTLRCSPRSGDLSVYWYQQSLDQGLQFLIQYYNGEERAKGNILERFSAQQFPDLHSELNLSSLELGDSALYFCASSITGGPQETQYFGPGTRLLVL.

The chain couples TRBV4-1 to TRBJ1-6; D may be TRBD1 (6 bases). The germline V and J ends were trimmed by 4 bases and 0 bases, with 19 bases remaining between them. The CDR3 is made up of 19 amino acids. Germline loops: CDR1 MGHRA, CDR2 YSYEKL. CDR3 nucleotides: TGCGCCAGCAGCCCCGACCCCACCACAGGGAGCTCCTATAATTCACCCCTCCACTTT. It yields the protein CASSPDPTTGSSYNSPLHF.

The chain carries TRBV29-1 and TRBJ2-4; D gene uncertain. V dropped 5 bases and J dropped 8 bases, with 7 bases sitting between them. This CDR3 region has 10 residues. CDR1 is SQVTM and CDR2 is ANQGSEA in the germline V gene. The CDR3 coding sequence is TGCAGCGTTTTTGAGGACATTCAGTACTTC. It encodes CSVFEDIQYF. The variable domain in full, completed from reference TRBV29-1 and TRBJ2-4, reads SAVISQKPSRDICQRGTSLTIQCQVDSQVTMMFWYRQQPGQSLTLIATANQGSEATYESGFVIDKFPISRPNLTFSTLTVSNMSPEDSSIYLCSVFEDIQYFGAGTRLSVL.

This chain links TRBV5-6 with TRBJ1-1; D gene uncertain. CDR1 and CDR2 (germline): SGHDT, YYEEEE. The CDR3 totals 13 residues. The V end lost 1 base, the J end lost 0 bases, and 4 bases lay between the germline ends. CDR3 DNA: TGTGCCAGCAGCTTGAAGCTGAACACTGAAGCTTTCTTT. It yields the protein CASSLKLNTEAFF.

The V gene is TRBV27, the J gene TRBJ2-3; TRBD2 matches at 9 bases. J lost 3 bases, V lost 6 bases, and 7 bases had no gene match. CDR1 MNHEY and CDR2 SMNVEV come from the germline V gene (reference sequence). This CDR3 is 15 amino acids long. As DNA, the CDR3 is TGTGCCAGCAGCAGATTAGCGGGAGCGACAGATACGCAGTATTTT. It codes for CASSRLAGATDTQYF.

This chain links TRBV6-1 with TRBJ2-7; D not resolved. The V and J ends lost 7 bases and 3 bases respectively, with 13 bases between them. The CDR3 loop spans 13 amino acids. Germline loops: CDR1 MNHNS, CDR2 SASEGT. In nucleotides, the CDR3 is TGTGCCAGCATCCCGAACGGAGACTACGAGCAGTACTTC. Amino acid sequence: CASIPNGDYEQYF.

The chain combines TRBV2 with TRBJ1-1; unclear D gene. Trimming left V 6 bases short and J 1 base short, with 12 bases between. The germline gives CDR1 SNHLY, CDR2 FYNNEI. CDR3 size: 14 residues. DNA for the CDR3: TGTGCCAGCAGCGCCGGTTCAGGGAACACTGAAGCTTTCTTT. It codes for CASSAGSGNTEAFF.

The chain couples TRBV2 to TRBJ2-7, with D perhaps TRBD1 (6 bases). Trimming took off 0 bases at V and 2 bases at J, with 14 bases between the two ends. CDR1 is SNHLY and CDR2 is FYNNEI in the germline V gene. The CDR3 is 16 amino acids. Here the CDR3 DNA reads TGTGCCAGCAGTGAAGCCTCGGGACATAGAACCTACGAGCAGTACTTC. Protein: CASSEASGHRTYEQYF.

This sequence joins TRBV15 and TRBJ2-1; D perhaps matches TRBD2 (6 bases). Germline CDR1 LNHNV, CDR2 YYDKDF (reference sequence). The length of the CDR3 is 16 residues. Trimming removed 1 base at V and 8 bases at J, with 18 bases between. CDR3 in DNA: TGTGCCACCAGCAGAGGGGCTAGCGCTGTGAACCATGAGCAGTTCTTC. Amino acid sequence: CATSRGASAVNHEQFF.

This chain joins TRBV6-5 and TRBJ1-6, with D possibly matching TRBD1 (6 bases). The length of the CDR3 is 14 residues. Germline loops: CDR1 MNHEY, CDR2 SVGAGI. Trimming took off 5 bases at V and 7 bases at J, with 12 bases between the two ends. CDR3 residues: CASSQTGSNSPLHF. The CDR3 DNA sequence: TGTGCCAGCAGTCAGACAGGTTCCAATTCACCCCTCCACTTT.

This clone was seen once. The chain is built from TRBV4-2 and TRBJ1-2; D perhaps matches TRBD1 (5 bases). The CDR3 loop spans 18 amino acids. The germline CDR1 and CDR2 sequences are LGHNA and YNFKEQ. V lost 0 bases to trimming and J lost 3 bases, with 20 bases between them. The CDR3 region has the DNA TGTGCCAGCAGCCAAGATCTCGTTACAGGAGGCACTTACTATGGCTACACCTTC. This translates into CASSQDLVTGGTYYGYTF.